This is a list of T cell receptor beta chains from one sample in a study of cytomegalovirus exposure and HLA in healthy donors. Some clones are missing from TCRdb's copy, which holds only in-frame ones; the method was immunoSEQ multiplex PCR. The sample lists tens of thousands of clones, about 72% seen once, with about a fifth in the top ten. The sequenced material came from PBMCs. These receptors were taken from a middle-aged man in good health and CMV-seropositive. The CDR3 runs from the conserved cysteine through the conserved F or W. Each record gives: clone size, J gene, V gene, D gene, CDR3 DNA, CDR3 protein. The D gene is left open where the match is weak. A row's size may be missing; if present it is once, few, many or a size class.

-	TRBJ2-7	TRBV27	-	TGTGCCAGCAGTCCGACGACAGGTGAGACCTACGAGCAGTACTTC	CASSPTTGETYEQYF
-	TRBJ1-1	TRBV9	-	TGTGCCAGCAGTAAACAGGGAGGGTACGGTGCGAACACTGAAGCTTTCTTT	CASSKQGGYGANTEAFF
-	TRBJ1-1	TRBV29-1	-	TGCAGCGTTGATGGGGGCTACACTGAAGCTTTCTTT	CSVDGGYTEAFF
-	TRBJ1-5	TRBV28	-	TGTGCCAGCAGCCCCTCTCTCAATCAGCCCCAGCATTTT	CASSPSLNQPQHF
-	TRBJ2-1	TRBV27	TRBD1	TGTGCCAGCAGTTTATCAGGGGGCGAAAGCTCCTACAATGAGCAGTTCTTC	CASSLSGGESSYNEQFF
-	TRBJ1-6	TRBV25-1	TRBD1	TGTGCCAGCAGGTCCCGGACAGGGCTGAATTCACCCCTCCACTTT	CASRSRTGLNSPLHF
-	TRBJ2-7	TRBV30	TRBD2	TGTGCCTGTTCTCCCGGGGGGGCGTACGAGCAGTACTTC	CACSPGGAYEQYF
-	TRBJ1-4	TRBV2	TRBD1	TGTGCCAGTACCCGGGACAGGGACGAAAAACTGTTTTTT	CASTRDRDEKLFF
-	TRBJ1-5	TRBV5-1	-	TGCGCCAGCAGCTTGGGAGAAGACAATCAGCCCCAGCATTTT	CASSLGEDNQPQHF
few	TRBJ1-5	TRBV7-2	-	TGTGCCAGCAGCTTGGGGGGGGCCAGCAATCAGCCCCAGCATTTT	CASSLGGASNQPQHF
-	TRBJ1-1	TRBV12-5	-	TGTGCTAGTGGTTTGGTATTAGGAGCAGGGGTCCCTGAAGCTTTCTTT	CASGLVLGAGVPEAFF
-	TRBJ2-7	TRBV13	TRBD2	TGTGCCAGCAGCGTGGGACTAGCGGGTCGCGCCTACGAGCAGTACTTC	CASSVGLAGRAYEQYF
-	TRBJ2-2	TRBV6-4	TRBD1	TGTGCCAGCAGAAAGGACAGGGAGGCCGGGGAGCTGTTTTTT	CASRKDREAGELFF
-	TRBJ2-7	TRBV28	-	TGTGCCAGCAGTTTCCTTACCTACGAGCAGTACTTC	CASSFLTYEQYF
few	TRBJ1-2	TRBV10-3	-	TGTGCCATCAGTGACTGGGGGCCCGGGGCTTATGGCTACACCTTC	CAISDWGPGAYGYTF
-	TRBJ2-6	TRBV7-3	TRBD2	TGTGCCAGCAGCACTAGCGGGGGGGCTGGGGCCAACGTCCTGACTTTC	CASSTSGGAGANVLTF
-	TRBJ2-3	TRBV7-3	-	TGTGCCAGCAGCCAGGGGGGTGATACGCAGTATTTT	CASSQGGDTQYF
-	TRBJ2-7	TRBV5-1	TRBD2	TGCGCCAGCAGCTTCGGTAGCGGGGGGGCCGGCGAGCAGTACTTC	CASSFGSGGAGEQYF